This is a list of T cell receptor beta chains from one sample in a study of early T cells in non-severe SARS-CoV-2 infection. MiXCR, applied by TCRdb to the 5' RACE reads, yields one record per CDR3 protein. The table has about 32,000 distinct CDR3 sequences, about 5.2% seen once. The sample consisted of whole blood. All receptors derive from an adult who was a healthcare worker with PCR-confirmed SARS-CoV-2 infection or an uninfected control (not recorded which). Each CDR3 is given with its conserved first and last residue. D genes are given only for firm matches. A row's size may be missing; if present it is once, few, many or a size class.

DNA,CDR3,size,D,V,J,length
TGTGCCAGCAGCCCCTCCGCTAGCGGCACCGGGGAGCTGTTTTTT,CASSPSASGTGELFF,many,TRBD2,TRBV3-1,TRBJ2-2,15
TGTGCCAGCAGCCCCGGAGGGAAAAGGACTGATGGCTACACCTTC,CASSPGGKRTDGYTF,NA,NA,TRBV7-2,TRBJ1-2,15
TGCGCCAGCAGTGACCCGGGACAGTACAATGAGCAGTTCTTC,CASSDPGQYNEQFF,many,TRBD1,TRBV10-1,TRBJ2-1,14
TGTGCCAGCAGTTTCGGGGGGCCTCAGCCCCAGCATTTT,CASSFGGPQPQHF,many,NA,TRBV28,TRBJ1-5,13
TGTGCCAGCAGCTTAGTTGTGAACACTGAAGCTTTCTTT,CASSLVVNTEAFF,many,NA,TRBV7-8,TRBJ1-1,13
TGTGCCAGCAGTTTAGGGGGGGTCGCAGATACGCAGTATTTT,CASSLGGVADTQYF,many,NA,TRBV12-3/TRBV12-4,TRBJ2-3,14
TGTGCAAGTAGAGGGCCATATTGTAGCCCAGATACGCAGTATTTT,CASRGPYCSPDTQYF,medium-sized,NA,TRBV12-2,TRBJ2-3,15
TGTGCCAGCAGTCCTCGCTTGGAGGGGCAGTACTTC,CASSPRLEGQYF,few,NA,TRBV6-2/TRBV6-3,TRBJ2-7,12
TGTGCCAGCAGCTCAGCGGACACGAACACCGGGGAGCTGTTTTTT,CASSSADTNTGELFF,many,NA,TRBV6-2/TRBV6-3,TRBJ2-2,15
TGTGCCAGCAGTCCCCGGCGGTTGGACGATAACTATGGCTACACCTTC,CASSPRRLDDNYGYTF,many,NA,TRBV6-5,TRBJ1-2,16
TGTGCCAGCAGCTTAACCACCCGCGGGAGGAACACCGGGGAGCTGTTTTTT,CASSLTTRGRNTGELFF,NA,TRBD2,TRBV7-3,TRBJ2-2,17
TGTGCCAGCAGTTTGTGGGGTAATCAGCCCCAGCATTTT,CASSLWGNQPQHF,NA,NA,TRBV12-3/TRBV12-4,TRBJ1-5,13
TGTGCCAGCAGCTTGGATAGGTTTGGAAACACCATATATTTT,CASSLDRFGNTIYF,many,NA,TRBV5-6,TRBJ1-3,14
TGTGCCAGCAGCTTGAACATCGGCACCGGGGAGCTGTTTTTT,CASSLNIGTGELFF,medium-sized,NA,TRBV11-2,TRBJ2-2,14
TGTGCCAGCAGCTTTATGACTAGCACAACGAACACCGGGGAGCTGTTTTTT,CASSFMTSTTNTGELFF,NA,TRBD2,TRBV7-8,TRBJ2-2,17
TGTGCCAGCAGCCTACGGGACTACCAAAGACTAGCGGAGATATACAATGAGCAGTTCTTC,CASSLRDYQRLAEIYNEQFF,many,TRBD2,TRBV11-2,TRBJ2-1,20
TGTGCCAGCATTGTCCGGGGCGCTGAAGCTTTCTTT,CASIVRGAEAFF,few,NA,TRBV5-5,TRBJ1-1,12
TGTGCCAGCAGCTTAGATGGGGACGTCAGATTTTACGAGCAGTACTTC,CASSLDGDVRFYEQYF,many,NA,TRBV11-2,TRBJ2-7,16
TGTGCCAGCAGTGTGGACAGGGGGCTCAATGAGCAGTTCTTC,CASSVDRGLNEQFF,many,TRBD1,TRBV2,TRBJ2-1,14
TGTGCCAGCACGCCAGGGGGTTATAATTCACCCCTCCACTTT,CASTPGGYNSPLHF,NA,TRBD1,TRBV3-1,TRBJ1-6,14
TGCGCCAGCAGACCCCTGTTAGGCGGGAGGAAGGGGAATGAGCAGTTCTTC,CASRPLLGGRKGNEQFF,many,TRBD2,TRBV5-1,TRBJ2-1,17
TGTGCCAGCAGCTACCATTCTAGCGAACACACCGGGGAGCTGTTTTTT,CASSYHSSEHTGELFF,many,NA,TRBV7-3,TRBJ2-2,16
TGTGCCAGCAGTTACTCCCGGGAAGTCCAGCCCCAGCATTTT,CASSYSREVQPQHF,many,NA,TRBV6-2/TRBV6-3,TRBJ1-5,14
TGTGCCAGCGGGCCCCTAGCGTCTAGCACAGATACGCAGTATTTT,CASGPLASSTDTQYF,NA,NA,TRBV12-3/TRBV12-4,TRBJ2-3,15
TGTGCCAGCAGCCAAACGGACAGGGACTATGGCTACACCTTC,CASSQTDRDYGYTF,few,TRBD1,TRBV6-6,TRBJ1-2,14
TGTGCCAGCAGTTTATTACTCAGCACAGATACGCAGTATTTT,CASSLLLSTDTQYF,few,NA,TRBV28,TRBJ2-3,14
TGTGCCAGCAGCCGGCTGGTTGGCAGGGCCGTCTCCTTC,CASSRLVGRAVSF,few,NA,TRBV7-2,TRBJ2-7,13
TGTGCCACCAGCAGCACGTCCTACGAGCAGTACTTC,CATSSTSYEQYF,medium-sized,NA,TRBV10-3,TRBJ2-7,12
TGTGCCAGCAGCCCATCAGGGGCCTCCTACAATGAGCAGTTCTTC,CASSPSGASYNEQFF,many,NA,TRBV7-8,TRBJ2-1,15
TGTGCCAGCAGTTCAGAAACGGACACCTATGGCTACACCTTC,CASSSETDTYGYTF,NA,NA,TRBV6-5,TRBJ1-2,14
TGTGCCAGCAGCTCATACCTCCGACTAGCGGGAGAAACCGGGGAGCTGTTTTTT,CASSSYLRLAGETGELFF,NA,TRBD2,TRBV11-2,TRBJ2-2,18
TGTGCCAGCAAAGACCCGGGACTAGCAAAATACACCGGGGAGCTGTTTTTT,CASKDPGLAKYTGELFF,many,TRBD2,TRBV2,TRBJ2-2,17
TGTGCCAGCAGGACCCAACTAGCGGGAGGCTACAATGAGCAGTTCTTC,CASRTQLAGGYNEQFF,NA,TRBD2,TRBV28,TRBJ2-1,16
TGTGCCAGCAGTTCCTCAGATACGCAGTATTTT,CASSSSDTQYF,many,NA,TRBV6-5,TRBJ2-3,11
TGTGCCAGCAGATCGGGTCGCGGGGTTAGTGTTGAGCAGTTCTTC,CASRSGRGVSVEQFF,many,NA,TRBV28,TRBJ2-1,15
TGTGCCAGCAGCGATGGGACTAGCGTTATGGAGACCCAGTACTTC,CASSDGTSVMETQYF,NA,TRBD2,TRBV11-3,TRBJ2-5,15
TGTGCCAGCAGCCCTCTTTGGACGGGAGGCTACACCTTC,CASSPLWTGGYTF,many,NA,TRBV28,TRBJ1-2,13
TGCGCCAGCAGCCTCAGGGGGCTTGGGACTGAAGCTTTCTTT,CASSLRGLGTEAFF,few,TRBD1,TRBV4-1,TRBJ1-1,14
TGTGCCAGCAGTGAAGGGCTAGCGGGAGCCTACGAGCAGTACTTC,CASSEGLAGAYEQYF,many,TRBD2,TRBV2,TRBJ2-7,15
TGTGCCAGTTCAGGGAAGGGAGGCCAGCCCCAGCATTTT,CASSGKGGQPQHF,many,NA,TRBV6-6,TRBJ1-5,13
TGTGCCAGCAGCTTTCGCTCTAGCGGCCTGAATGAGCAGTTCTTC,CASSFRSSGLNEQFF,few,TRBD2,TRBV7-2,TRBJ2-1,15
TGTGCCAGCAGGCTAGCAGCTGGGGCCAACGTCCTGACTTTC,CASRLAAGANVLTF,few,NA,TRBV13,TRBJ2-6,14
TGTGCCAGCAGCCCAAAACCGTTGGGACAGGGGGCTTACAACAATGAGCAGTTCTTC,CASSPKPLGQGAYNNEQFF,medium-sized,TRBD1,TRBV5-4,TRBJ2-1,19
TGTGCCAGCAGTTTAGTGTGGGACACGAACACTGAAGCTTTCTTT,CASSLVWDTNTEAFF,many,NA,TRBV12-3/TRBV12-4,TRBJ1-1,15
TGTGCCAGCAGCTCTTACAGGGATCAGCCCCAGCATTTT,CASSSYRDQPQHF,medium-sized,NA,TRBV7-9,TRBJ1-5,13
TGTGCCAGCAGCCAAGCAAGCGGTTCCTACAATGAGCAGTTCTTC,CASSQASGSYNEQFF,NA,NA,TRBV3-1,TRBJ2-1,15
TGTGCCAGCGGGCGGGGCAGCGCCAATGAGCAGTTCTTC,CASGRGSANEQFF,many,NA,TRBV7-3,TRBJ2-1,13
TGTGCCAGCAGTTCCATAGCGGGAGTGTCCTACAATGAGCAGTTCTTC,CASSSIAGVSYNEQFF,few,TRBD2,TRBV12-3/TRBV12-4,TRBJ2-1,16
TGCAGTGCTCTTTCAGGGAAAGCAAGCTATGGCTACACCTTC,CSALSGKASYGYTF,medium-sized,NA,TRBV20-1,TRBJ1-2,14
TGCAGTGCTCACTATCCCCGGGGACGGACCTACGAGCAGTACTTC,CSAHYPRGRTYEQYF,few,NA,TRBV20-1,TRBJ2-7,15
TGTGCCAGTAGTACGGTCCTCGCCAATGAGCAGTTCTTC,CASSTVLANEQFF,many,NA,TRBV19,TRBJ2-1,13
TGTGCCAGCAGCTTGGGCCCGTCTCCTCTCTACAATGAGCAGTTCTTC,CASSLGPSPLYNEQFF,NA,NA,TRBV5-5,TRBJ2-1,16
TGTGCCAGCAGTAGTCCGGGACAGGGAGACTATGGCTACACCTTC,CASSSPGQGDYGYTF,many,TRBD1,TRBV28,TRBJ1-2,15
TGTGCCAGCAGAACCAATAGCGGGGGAAACAATGAGCAGTTCTTC,CASRTNSGGNNEQFF,few,TRBD2,TRBV7-9,TRBJ2-1,15
TGTGCCAGCAGCCCAATAGGGCCGGCGGGCAATGAGCAGTTCTTC,CASSPIGPAGNEQFF,many,NA,TRBV7-9,TRBJ2-1,15
TGTGCCAGCAGTTGGGGAAGCAGCAGTCAGCCCCAGCATTTT,CASSWGSSSQPQHF,many,NA,TRBV6-2/TRBV6-3,TRBJ1-5,14
TGCAGCGTGCGGACTAGCACTAGCACAGATACGCAGTATTTT,CSVRTSTSTDTQYF,few,TRBD2,TRBV29-1,TRBJ2-3,14
TGTGCCAGCAGCGCCCAGTCCTATGAGCAGTTCTTC,CASSAQSYEQFF,few,NA,TRBV9,TRBJ2-1,12
TGTGCCAGCAGGCTTTTTTCCCCAGCCGGGGAGCTGTTTTTT,CASRLFSPAGELFF,many,NA,TRBV12-3/TRBV12-4,TRBJ2-2,14
TGTGCCAGCAGCTTAAGACTAGGCCAAGAGACCCAGTACTTC,CASSLRLGQETQYF,many,NA,TRBV11-2,TRBJ2-5,14